These 19 T cell receptor beta chains came from one sample sequenced in a study of tissue T cells after allogeneic stem cell transplantation (dated by TCRdb to 2022 to 2024). Library preparation used the immunoSEQ multiplex PCR assay. Held by TCRdb, this immuneACCESS table contains in-frame sequences only and omits some clones. Under half of the omission traces to an unresolved V gene where checked; the cause of the rest is unknown. This sample has 6,500 to 7,500 clones in its table, and about 63% of those were observed once. The biggest ten clones account for about 0.84% of the sample. Specimen: blood. The receptors stem from a female BALB/c mouse in good health. The strain's MHC haplotype is H2-d.

As concerns this clone: Gene labels here are mouse ones. Read sequence stops 1 residue before the CDR3 end, and the germline J gene provides the missing end. The chain carries TRBV13-1 and TRBJ1-3; 10 bases map to TRBD1. V lost 6 bases, J lost 2 bases, and 2 bases stayed unmatched. Germline-derived CDR1 and CDR2 are NSHNY and SYGAGN. This CDR3 is built from 14 residues. The CDR3 bases that were read are TGTGCCAGCACCGGGACAGGGGCTGGAAATACGCTCTAT. This gives the protein CASTGTGAGNTLY. The entire CDR3 sequence reads CASTGTGAGNTLYF.

On this clone itself: The gene names here belong to mouse. The read terminates 1 residue before the CDR3 end, so the remaining end is supplied by the germline J gene. This sequence joins TRBV5 and TRBJ2-5, with a possible D match to TRBD1 (5 bases). Germline V gene data show CDR1 as LGHNA and CDR2 as YNLKQL (reference sequence). V lost 1 base, J lost 0 bases, and 8 bases lay in between. CDR3 size: 15 residues. This chain's CDR3 is CASSQGAGNQDTQYF. Partial CDR3 DNA: TGTGCCAGCAGCCAAGGGGCAGGGAACCAAGACACCCAGTAC.

About this clone itself: Gene names refer to mouse genes. Read data end 1 residue before the CDR3 end; the end is taken from the germline J gene. This chain uses TRBV31 with TRBJ2-3; 12 bases agree with TRBD2. The CDR3 consists of 16 residues. CDR1 and CDR2 from the germline V gene are GKSSPN and SITVG. Trimming cost V 1 base and J 0 bases; bases outside gene matches: 2. The CDR3 reads CAWSPGTGGSAETLYF. CDR3 DNA, as far as it was read: TGTGCCTGGAGTCCCGGGACTGGGGGGAGTGCAGAAACGCTGTAT.

With regard to this clone: Gene names are the mouse ones. The CDR3 goes on 1 residue after the read ends, and that part is filled in from the germline J gene. The V and J genes are TRBV4 and TRBJ2-2; 9 nucleotides match TRBD2. The junction had 1 base not matched to a gene; V was cut back by 5 bases and J by 0 bases. Germline assignment: CDR1 LGHDT and CDR2 YNNKQL (reference sequence). The CDR3 is made up of 15 amino acids. This CDR3 is CASSRLGANTGQLYF. The sequenced part of the CDR3 DNA is TGTGCCAGCAGCCGACTGGGGGCAAACACCGGGCAGCTCTAC.

About this clone itself: The gene names given are mouse names. The read finishes 1 residue shy of the CDR3 end, and the germline J gene is used to complete it. The V and J genes are TRBV13-2 and TRBJ2-4; tentative D call: TRBD2 (6 bases). With 5 bases removed from V and 0 bases from J, the gap between germline ends came to 13 bases. Looked up from germline, CDR1 is NNHNN and CDR2 is SYGAGS (reference sequence). The length of the CDR3 is 15 residues. This chain's CDR3 is CASGRTAGSQNTLYF. CDR3 bases read: TGTGCCAGCGGCCGGACTGCAGGTAGTCAAAACACCTTGTAC.

On this clone itself: Genes and germline come from the mouse. The read halts 1 residue ahead of the CDR3 end, with the missing end drawn from the germline J gene. J is TRBJ2-4 and V is TRBV19; maybe TRBD2 (5 bases). Germline V gene lookup returns CDR1 FNHDT and CDR2 SITEND (reference sequence). The CDR3 is 14 amino acids. The ends were cut back, 4 bases at V and 5 bases at J, with 14 bases in the middle. The CDR3 reads CASSPDFFRNTLYF. The sequenced part of the CDR3 DNA is TGTGCCAGCAGTCCGGACTTTTTTCGAAACACCTTGTAC.

Comment on this clone: The gene names here belong to mouse. The read falls 1 residue short of the CDR3 end, and the missing part is taken from the germline J gene. The rearrangement uses TRBV29 and TRBJ1-4; 11 positions match TRBD1. The V and J ends lost 6 bases and 5 bases, in that order; junction bases with no gene match: 5. The CDR3 has 15 amino acids. CDR1 is MSHET, CDR2 SYDVDS, per germline. The sequenced part of the CDR3 DNA is TGTGCTAGCAGCACCGGGACAGGGGGTAACGAAAGATTATTT. Translation: CASSTGTGGNERLF. Given in full, the CDR3 is CASSTGTGGNERLFF.

For this clone: The genes and germline here are from mouse. The CDR3 goes on 1 residue after the read ends, and that part is filled in from the germline J gene. The gene calls are TRBV13-2 and TRBJ2-7; tentative D call: TRBD1 (5 bases). CDR3 length: 14 residues. Trimming stripped 0 bases from V and 2 bases from J, with 9 bases between. Germline values: CDR1 NNHNN, CDR2 SYGAGS (reference sequence). CDR3 protein: CASGDAAGTYEQYF. Partial CDR3 DNA: TGTGCCAGCGGTGATGCCGCAGGGACCTATGAACAGTAC.

On this clone itself: Here the gene names and germline are mouse. The missing CDR3 end, 1 residue past where the read stops, is filled in from the germline J gene. This sequence joins TRBV13-1 and TRBJ1-4, with D perhaps matching TRBD1 (5 bases). Trimming removed 3 bases at V and 5 bases at J, with 14 bases between. Germline CDR1 reads NSHNY; CDR2 reads SYGAGN. The CDR3 contains 15 residues. Incomplete CDR3 DNA: TGTGCCAGCAGTGCCCAGGGAAGATCTAACGAAAGATTATTT. It specifies CASSAQGRSNERLF. In full, the CDR3 is CASSAQGRSNERLFF.

This clone was observed a few times. Genes and germline come from the mouse. Sequencing ends 1 residue short of the CDR3 end; the germline J gene provides the rest. The rearrangement links TRBV13-1 to TRBJ1-2; the match to TRBD1 covers 7 bases. This CDR3 spans 15 amino acids. With 0 bases clipped from V and 0 bases from J, the junction kept 2 bases outside the gene matches. Germline V lookup: CDR1 NSHNY, CDR2 SYGAGN. CDR3 bases read: TGTGCCAGCAGTGATGGGGACAGAGCAAACTCCGACTACACC. Translation: CASSDGDRANSDYT. The CDR3 reads in full as CASSDGDRANSDYTF.

Concerning this clone: Gene labels here are mouse ones. The read ends 1 residue shy of where the CDR3 ends; the end is completed using the germline J gene. The rearrangement links TRBV13-2 to TRBJ2-4; 9 bases match TRBD2. The CDR3 runs 17 residues. Germline loops: CDR1 NNHNN, CDR2 SYGAGS (reference sequence). V lost 1 base, J lost 0 bases, and 6 bases stayed unmatched. The part of the CDR3 DNA that was read is TGTGCCAGCGGTGATTTTGGGGGGGCAGGAAGTCAAAACACCTTGTAC. It specifies CASGDFGGAGSQNTLY. The whole CDR3 sequence reads CASGDFGGAGSQNTLYF.

A remark on this clone: Germline and genes: mouse. Coverage ceases 1 residue before the CDR3 finishes, and the germline J gene fills in the end. The chain is built from TRBV5 and TRBJ1-2; TRBD1 agrees at 8 bases. The length of the CDR3 is 15 residues. Trimming at V came to 4 bases and at J to 0 bases, leaving 4 bases not matched to a gene. The germline V gene has CDR1 LGHNA and CDR2 YNLKQL (reference sequence). CDR3 DNA, as far as it was read: TGTGCCAGCAGCCCCTCACAGGGGGCAAACTCCGACTACACC. Encoded protein: CASSPSQGANSDYT. The entire CDR3 sequence reads CASSPSQGANSDYTF.

This clone showed up just a few times. Gene names follow the mouse nomenclature. Read coverage stops 1 residue before the CDR3 terminus; the germline J gene supplies the remainder. The V gene is TRBV5, the J gene TRBJ1-5, with unresolved D. Germline CDR1 is LGHNA and CDR2 is YNLKQL (reference sequence). Trimming took 0 bases from V and 0 from J, leaving 6 bases between them. The CDR3 runs 15 residues. This CDR3 reads CASSQETTNNQAPLF. The part of the CDR3 DNA that was read is TGTGCCAGCAGCCAAGAGACAACTAACAACCAGGCTCCGCTT.

Of note for this clone: Any gene name here is a mouse gene name. Read data end 1 residue before the CDR3 end; the end is taken from the germline J gene. The chain is built from TRBV3 and TRBJ2-5; no definite D call. Per germline, CDR1 SNHLY and CDR2 FYNGKV (reference sequence). The CDR3 has 12 amino acids. Trimming stripped 1 base from V and 4 bases from J, with 3 bases between. Incomplete CDR3 DNA: TGTGCCAGCAGCTTAGAGAAAGACACCCAGTAC. Residues: CASSLEKDTQY. The entire CDR3 protein reads CASSLEKDTQYF.

As to this clone: The germline and genes are mouse ones. The read falls 1 residue short of the CDR3 end, and the missing part is taken from the germline J gene. The chain uses TRBV5 and TRBJ1-2, with D possibly TRBD1 on 5 matching bases. The germline gives CDR1 LGHNA, CDR2 YNLKQL (reference sequence). This CDR3 has 15 residues. V was pared by 0 bases and J by 0 bases, with 8 bases between. The sequenced CDR3 bases are TGTGCCAGCAGCCAAGACGGCAGGGCAAACTCCGACTACACC. Protein: CASSQDGRANSDYT. The full CDR3 is CASSQDGRANSDYTF.

A few counts support this clone. Mouse names are used for the genes. The read finishes 1 residue shy of the CDR3 end, and the germline J gene is used to complete it. The chain is built from TRBV19 and TRBJ2-7; D gene ambiguous. This CDR3 region has 12 residues. Germline V gives CDR1 FNHDT, CDR2 SITEND (reference sequence). Trimming removed 2 bases at V and 4 bases at J, with 7 bases between. Here the CDR3 reads CASSILEYEQYF. The sequenced part of the CDR3 DNA is TGTGCCAGCAGTATTCTGGAGTATGAACAGTAC.

This clone was detected a few times. The germline and genes are mouse ones. The CDR3 goes on 1 residue after the read ends, and that part is filled in from the germline J gene. The chain has TRBV13-1 and TRBJ2-7; 9 positions agree with TRBD2. The CDR3 totals 14 residues. Germline lookup yields CDR1 NSHNY and CDR2 SYGAGN. Losses at the gene ends were 0 bases for V and 3 bases for J; bases not matched to a gene: 1. CDR3 residues: CASSDVWGGYEQYF. The covered CDR3 bases are TGTGCCAGCAGTGATGTCTGGGGGGGCTATGAACAGTAC.

This clone has a handful of counts. Gene names are mouse gene names. CDR3 in amino acids: CAWSLGGYEQYF. The CDR3 bases that were read are TGTGCCTGGAGTCTGGGGGGGTATGAACAGTAC. V usage is TRBV31 and J usage is TRBJ2-7; 7 positions agree with TRBD2. Coverage ceases 1 residue before the CDR3 finishes, and the germline J gene fills in the end. The CDR3 totals 12 residues. Trimming at V came to 0 bases and at J to 4 bases, leaving 0 bases not matched to a gene. Germline V CDR1 and CDR2: GKSSPN, SITVG.

For this clone: All gene names here are mouse names. The read comes to an end 1 residue before the CDR3 does, leaving the germline J gene to fill in the end. J is TRBJ2-3 and V is TRBV13-2; D is perhaps TRBD1 (5 bases). The CDR3 is 13 residues long. Trimming took off 2 bases at V and 1 base at J, with 5 bases between the two ends. CDR1 and CDR2 (germline): NNHNN, SYGAGS (reference sequence). CDR3 in amino acids: CASGETGAETLYF. The covered CDR3 bases are TGTGCCAGCGGTGAGACAGGTGCAGAAACGCTGTAT.